These 9 T cell receptor beta chains were all obtained from the same sample, sequenced in a study of T and B cells in COVID-19 patients. BIOMED2 TRB-A/B primer pools were used in multiplex TRB PCR. From the multiplex PCR reads, TCRdb called clonotypes with MiXCR, one entry per CDR3 protein. The repertoire holds around 2,500 distinct CDR3 sequences, with approximately 30% as singletons. TRB was amplified from around 250-500 ng of blood genomic DNA. Material for sequencing was blood. These receptor sequences come from a human donor with active COVID-19.

This clonotype is classed as large. J is TRBJ2-7 and V is TRBV30, with TRBD1 matching 8 bases. From germline, CDR1 is GTSNPN and CDR2 SVGIG (reference sequence). V was pared by 5 bases and J by 3 bases, with 3 bases of the junction left unmatched. The CDR3 is 12 residues long. CDR3: CAWGDRNYEQYF. In DNA form, the CDR3 reads TGTGCCTGGGGGGACAGGAACTACGAGCAGTACTTC.

By share, this clonotype counts as medium-sized (0.01 to 0.1%). This chain connects TRBV18 to TRBJ2-3, with D perhaps matching TRBD2 (6 bases). The CDR3 is made up of 15 amino acids. The V gene's germline CDR1 is KGHSH and CDR2 LQKENI. Trimming shortened V by 1 base and J by 5 bases, and 13 bases separated the two germline ends. The CDR3 protein is CASSPRDLGVDTQYF. The CDR3 bases are TGTGCCAGCTCACCACGGGACTTAGGAGTAGATACGCAGTATTTT.

This clonotype is labeled large (0.1 to 1%). The rearrangement links TRBV27 to TRBJ2-3; 9 bases match TRBD2. Trimming took 2 bases from V and 7 from J; bases not matched to a gene: 7. Germline values: CDR1 MNHEY, CDR2 SMNVEV (reference sequence). The CDR3 has 15 amino acids. CDR3 nucleotides: TGTGCCAGCAGTTTAGGGCTAGCGGGAACGTATACGCAGTATTTT. Translated, it gives CASSLGLAGTYTQYF.

By proportion, this clonotype is large. V is TRBV30 and J is TRBJ2-1; 9 bases align to TRBD1. CDR1 and CDR2 from the germline V gene are GTSNPN and SVGIG (reference sequence). J lost 10 bases, V lost 1 base, and 11 bases had no gene match. This CDR3 is 15 amino acids long. The CDR3 region has the DNA TGTGCCTGGAGTGCTGCCGGGACAGGGTTGAAAGAGCAGTTCTTC. Protein: CAWSAAGTGLKEQFF.

This clonotype is judged medium-sized. V usage is TRBV5-1 and J usage is TRBJ2-1, with a tentative D call TRBD2 (5 bases). The V end lost 2 bases, the J end lost 4 bases, and 10 bases lay between the germline ends. Germline-derived CDR1 and CDR2 are SGHRS and YFSETQ. The CDR3 is made up of 14 amino acids. This CDR3 is CASSFGKRYNEQFF. The CDR3 bases are TGCGCCAGCAGCTTCGGGAAGCGGTACAATGAGCAGTTCTTC. Full variable domain (remainder filled in from reference TRBV5-1 and TRBJ2-1): KAGVTQTPRYLIKTRGQQVTLSCSPISGHRSVSWYQQTPGQGLQFLFEYFSETQRNKGNFPGRFSGRQFSNSRSEMNVSTLELGDSALYLCASSFGKRYNEQFFGPGTRLTVL.

By share, this clonotype counts as medium-sized. The chain combines TRBV7-6 with TRBJ2-7; the D call may be TRBD1 or TRBD2 (5 bases each). CDR1 and CDR2 from the germline V gene are SGHVS and FNYEAQ. The CDR3 loop spans 12 amino acids. Trimming cost V 3 bases and J 6 bases, with 9 bases left between them. The CDR3 sequence: CASSFPGREQYF. Here the CDR3 DNA reads TGTGCCAGCAGCTTCCCGGGGCGCGAGCAGTACTTC.

The chain carries TRBV19 and TRBJ1-1; 10 bases fit TRBD1. Germline CDR1 is LNHDA and CDR2 is SQIVND (reference sequence). CDR3 length: 15 residues. V shed 7 bases, J shed 0 bases, and the junction held 5 bases outside the gene matches. CDR3 in DNA: TGTGCCAGTATCCGGGACAGGGGAATGAACACTGAAGCTTTCTTT. Residues: CASIRDRGMNTEAFF.

Relative to its sample, this clonotype is medium-sized. The chain links TRBV19 to TRBJ1-5; TRBD1 agrees at 12 bases. Germline V CDR1 and CDR2: LNHDA, SQIVND (reference sequence). This CDR3 contains 13 residues. With V trimmed by 7 bases and J by 7 bases, 2 bases remained unmatched. CDR3 bases: TGTGCCAGTACCGGGACAGGGGGCCAGCCCCAGCATTTT. Translated, it gives CASTGTGGQPQHF.

In its sample, this clonotype ranks as medium-sized. The CDR3 coding sequence is TGTGCCAGCAGCTTAATGGTAGCGGGATCGGAGGAGCAGTACTTC. It translates to CASSLMVAGSEEQYF. The rearrangement joins TRBV7-2 to TRBJ2-7, with 8 bases fitting TRBD2. The V gene's germline CDR1 is SGHTA and CDR2 FQGNSA. This CDR3 spans 15 amino acids. Losses at the gene ends were 2 bases for V and 7 bases for J; bases not matched to a gene: 10.